Given below is one T cell receptor (beta chain) in context. This PCR relied on a set of 60 Vbeta primers and 13 Jbeta primers. Measured with immunoSEQ multiplex PCR; TCRdb has only the in-frame clones, and not every one. This sample contains roughly 60,000 clones. These data belong to a study of cytomegalovirus exposure and HLA in healthy donors. V lost 0 bases to trimming and J lost 4 bases; unmatched junction nucleotides: 4. The CDR3 sequence is 16 residues long. CDR1 is SGHRS and CDR2 is YFSETQ in the germline V gene. The chain carries TRBV5-1 and TRBJ1-2, with 12 bases identical to TRBD1. Sequencing was performed on PBMCs. The TCR sequence derives from a woman younger than 35 in good health and CMV-seronegative. The DNA of the CDR3 is TGCGCCAGCAGCTTGGGGATGGGACAGGGGGCCTATGGCTACACCTTC. It codes for CASSLGMGQGAYGYTF.